Sequencing of this T cell receptor (beta chain) was carried out in a study of CD4 T cell repertoires in COVID-19 (dated by TCRdb to the early 2020s). Regarding the study in general: For cross-reactivity analysis, CFSE-low cells were expanded with IL-2 for approximately eleven days, then relabeled and restimulated with spike proteins from other coronaviruses. In three recovered individuals, the researchers analyzed the TCR Vbeta repertoire of SARS-CoV-2-reactive T cells at the subset level. In COVID-19-recovered individuals, the study described naturally processed CD4+ T cell responses to SARS-CoV-2 spike and nucleoprotein and used TCR Vbeta sequencing to evaluate clonal composition. The investigation overall reported the following: Between roughly 7 and 27% of SARS-CoV-2 clonotypes were also found in SARS-CoV and/or HKU1 spike-stimulated secondary cultures, consistent with cross-reactivity. Two or all three memory subsets shared several of the most expanded SARS-CoV-2-reactive clonotypes, which suggests intraclonal diversification.

Memory T cell samples that were not cultured went straight to sequencing right after ex vivo isolation. From peripheral blood mononuclear cells, the researchers isolated CD4+ total memory, central memory, effector memory and circulating T follicular helper cells. The library was produced with the immunoSEQ multiplex PCR assay. In the source study's methods: Repertoire overlap between subsets was quantified using the Chao-Jaccard similarity index and counts of shared clonotypes. TCRdb took over this immuneACCESS table, retaining in-frame rearrangements with V and J assigned. Such tables are incomplete; in checked studies, under half of the missing clones stem from an unresolved V gene, and the remainder is unexplained. The V and J calls and the clone size are those of that table, but D and trimming were determined from the DNA. This sample lists around 7,800 clones; roughly 84% were detected once. In total, the top ten clones hold roughly 2.2% of the sample.

In regard to this clone: The target of this receptor is not known. Within one base of it there is no much larger clone, and no base qualities were kept. Additional DNA sequences in this sample encode the identical CDR3.

The receptor comes from a human donor who had COVID-19. Sequences were derived from effector memory CD4+ T cells from blood, sampled before the COVID-19 pandemic. The cell subset or site label, read with the paper, signifies: CD4+ T effector memory cells.

This receptor has the CDR3 CATQRNWGYTF. The sequence in DNA is TGTGCCACCCAGAGGAATTGGGGCTACACCTTC. In this chain, TRBV10-3 is recombined with TRBJ1-2; confidence is insufficient to name the D gene. The junction carries 14 bases between V and J, which are trimmed by 10 bases and 8 bases respectively. CDR1 and CDR2 (ENHRY, SYGVKD) derive from the germline V gene. The CDR3 numbers 11 residues from cysteine through phenylalanine. CDR3 DNA is the only sequence kept; it has 33 bases, read in frame from the first base.